This T cell receptor (beta chain) comes out of a study of T cells in Graves' hyperthyroidism and ophthalmopathy. Using RNA transcripts as the source, TCR beta CDR3 regions were amplified. A first-round RT-PCR of the TCR CDR3 used the HTBI primer set. Each CDR3 protein is one row after TCRdb ran MiXCR on the multiplex PCR reads. The sample includes some 400,000 distinct CDR3 sequences, about 14% of them seen just once. Only a few counts were recorded for this clonotype. This may be a read error: a much more frequent sequence differs by one nucleotide. The CDR3 contains 14 residues. Germline V gene sequence: CDR1 DFQATT, CDR2 SNEGSKA (reference sequence). V was pared by 2 bases and J by 8 bases, with 18 bases between.

The sequence was collected from a woman aged 55-69 years with Graves' hyperthyroidism. Material for sequencing was blood. The J gene is TRBJ1-2, the V gene TRBV20-1; D gene ambiguous. The CDR3 region is CSARTYVGPEGYTF. In DNA form, the CDR3 reads TGCAGTGCTAGAACTTACGTGGGCCCGGAGGGCTACACCTTC.